This entry features one T cell receptor (beta chain) sequence. Other DNA sequences in the same sample also yield this CDR3. This sample stems from a study of OX40 agonist ivuxolimab in advanced cancers. With 0 bases removed from V and 1 base from J, the gap between germline ends came to 7 bases. Germline V CDR1 and CDR2: SGHRS, YFSETQ. CDR3 length: 14 amino acids. No patient had autoimmune disease or received systemic immunosuppression. Using immunoSEQ multiplex PCR, the repertoire was profiled, and TCRdb retains in-frame clones only, with some absent. Altogether fewer than 45,000 clones are present, roughly 90% being singletons, with the ten largest covering under 0.7%.

The source material was CD4+ or CD8+ T cells sorted from blood, sampled in a trial of the OX40 agonist ivuxolimab. This TCR derives from an adult with an advanced solid tumor such as melanoma, head and neck, liver or kidney cancer. This chain links TRBV5-1 with TRBJ1-1; D perhaps matches TRBD1 (5 bases). CDR3 protein: CASSLAGRNTEAFF. CDR3 nucleotide sequence: TGCGCCAGCAGCTTGGCGGGGCGGAACACTGAAGCTTTCTTT.